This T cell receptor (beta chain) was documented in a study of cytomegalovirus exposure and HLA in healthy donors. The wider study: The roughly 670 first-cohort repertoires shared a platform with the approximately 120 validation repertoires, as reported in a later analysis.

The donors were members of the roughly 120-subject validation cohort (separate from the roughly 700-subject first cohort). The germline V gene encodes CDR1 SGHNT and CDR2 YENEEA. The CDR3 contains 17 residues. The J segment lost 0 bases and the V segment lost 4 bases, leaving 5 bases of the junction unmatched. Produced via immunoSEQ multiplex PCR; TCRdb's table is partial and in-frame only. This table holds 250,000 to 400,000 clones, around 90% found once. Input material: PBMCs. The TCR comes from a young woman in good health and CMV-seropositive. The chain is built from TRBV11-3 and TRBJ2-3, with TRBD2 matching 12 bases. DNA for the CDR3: TGTGCCAGCAGCTCTCGGACTAGCGGGGTTAGCACAGATACGCAGTATTTT. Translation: CASSSRTSGVSTDTQYF.